The 9 T cell receptor beta chains in this list originate from one sample, sequenced in a study of shared clonotypes between healthy human individuals. Only in-frame clones appear in the TCRdb table, and some are missing; sequencing was by immunoSEQ multiplex PCR. Found here are around 700,000 clones, approximately 75% of them singletons; the top ten hold under 2%. Sequences were obtained from memory CD4+ T cells sorted from blood. The sample's subset: CD45RA-negative fraction. The receptors shown here come from a woman aged 30 to 39 in good health.

The rearrangement uses TRBV6-5 and TRBJ1-1; D gene unclear. Germline V gene data show CDR1 as MNHEY and CDR2 as SVGAGI. The CDR3 totals 12 residues. The V end lost 7 bases, the J end lost 4 bases, and 10 bases lay between the germline ends. CDR3 in DNA: TGTGCCAGCACCGATCGGGGCACTGAAGCTTTCTTT. Encoded protein: CASTDRGTEAFF.

In DNA, the CDR3 is TGTGCCAGACCTGGCAACACCGGGGAGCTGTTTTTT. It specifies CARPGNTGELFF. The chain links TRBV7-9 to TRBJ2-2; no clear D gene. Per germline, CDR1 SEHNR and CDR2 FQNEAQ (reference sequence). V was clipped by 9 bases and J by 2 bases, with 7 bases between them. The CDR3 is made up of 12 amino acids.

The rearrangement uses TRBV6-5 and TRBJ1-4; D remains ambiguous. Germline V gene sequence: CDR1 MNHEY, CDR2 SVGAGI. This CDR3 has 14 residues. V shed 8 bases and J shed 1 base, with 11 bases lying between them. The CDR3 coding sequence is TGTGCCAGCTCAAGTACCTTAACTAATGAAAAACTGTTTTTT. Translation: CASSSTLTNEKLFF.

The chain carries TRBV6-4 and TRBJ2-2; D unclear. CDR3 size: 14 residues. CDR1 is MRHNA, CDR2 SNTAGT, per germline. V dropped 6 bases and J dropped 1 base, with 9 bases sitting between them. The CDR3 region has the DNA TGTGCCAGCAGGCACAGCGAGAACACCGGGGAGCTGTTTTTT. It codes for CASRHSENTGELFF.

This clone was counted a single time. V usage is TRBV9 and J usage is TRBJ2-7, with D possibly TRBD2 on 6 matching bases. Per the germline V gene, CDR1 is SGDLS and CDR2 is YYNGEE. The CDR3 is 13 residues long. V was trimmed by 3 bases and J by 0 bases, leaving 7 bases between them. This CDR3 is CASSGGTSYEQYF. Here the CDR3 DNA reads TGTGCCAGCAGCGGCGGGACCTCCTACGAGCAGTACTTC.

The chain carries TRBV7-8 and TRBJ2-7; D might be TRBD2 (6 bases). Trimming removed 2 bases from V and 6 bases from J, with 17 bases in between. Germline lookup yields CDR1 SGHVS and CDR2 FQNEAQ. CDR3 size: 15 residues. The CDR3, as DNA: TGTGCCAGCAGCTTATTCCGGGGGAGGAGTGGCGAGCAGTACTTC. It translates to CASSLFRGRSGEQYF. The variable domain in full, with the rest retrieved from reference TRBV7-8 and TRBJ2-7, is GAGVSQSPRYKVAKRGQDVALRCDPISGHVSLFWYQQALGQGPEFLTYFQNEAQLDKSGLPSDRFFAERPEGSVSTLKIQRTQQEDSAVYLCASSLFRGRSGEQYFGPGTRLTVT.

This chain uses TRBV29-1 with TRBJ1-1, with 7 positions matching TRBD1. The CDR3 totals 15 residues. Germline V gene data show CDR1 as SQVTM and CDR2 as ANQGSEA. V was clipped by 6 bases and J by 4 bases; unmatched bases: 14. The CDR3 sequence: CSVETGFSASTEAFF. The DNA for the CDR3 is TGCAGCGTGGAGACAGGGTTTTCCGCGTCCACTGAAGCTTTCTTT.

The rearrangement joins TRBV6-5 to TRBJ1-3; D ambiguous. The CDR3 consists of 15 residues. The V end lost 0 bases, the J end lost 4 bases, and 10 bases lay between the germline ends. Germline CDR1 reads MNHEY; CDR2 reads SVGAGI. As DNA, the CDR3 is TGTGCCAGCAGTTACTCGAGGAGCTTCGGAAACACCATATATTTT. This gives the protein CASSYSRSFGNTIYF.

The chain recombines TRBV4-2 with TRBJ1-3; 7 positions match TRBD1. Germline values: CDR1 LGHNA, CDR2 YNFKEQ. This CDR3 region has 15 residues. V lost 5 bases and J lost 2; bases outside the gene matches: 6. In DNA form, the CDR3 reads TGTGCCAGCAGCTTACAGGGGATCGCTGGAAACACCATATATTTT. Translation gives CASSLQGIAGNTIYF.